The rows below give T cell receptor beta chains drawn from one sample of a study of blood T cell repertoires in COVID-19. The table came from immunoSEQ multiplex PCR; TCRdb's copy has only in-frame clones and leaves some out. The sample lists roughly 260,000 clones, approximately 87% occurring once. The material sequenced was peripheral blood. The receptors were gathered from a woman between 50 and 59 years old with acute or convalescent COVID-19. CDR3s include the opening cysteine and the closing phenylalanine or tryptophan. The D gene is left open where the match is weak. Only some rows state a clone size, as once, few, many or a class for expanded clones.

d_call,j_call,clone_size,v_call,cdr3_length,cdr3_aa,cdr3_nt
TRBD2,TRBJ2-1,once,TRBV7-8,19,CASSLSMGQREFGGNEQFF,TGTGCCAGCAGCTTGTCTATGGGCCAGCGGGAGTTTGGAGGCAATGAGCAGTTCTTC
.,TRBJ1-1,.,TRBV6-2/TRBV6-3,14,CASSYMGANTEAFF,TGTGCCAGCAGTTACATGGGCGCGAACACTGAAGCTTTCTTT
TRBD1,TRBJ1-1,.,TRBV7-6,16,CASSSTGQGAYTEAFF,TGTGCCAGCAGCTCCACGGGACAGGGGGCTTACACTGAAGCTTTCTTT
.,TRBJ1-5,.,TRBV5-5,12,CASSYRDQPQHF,TGTGCCAGCAGCTACAGGGACCAGCCCCAGCATTTT
TRBD2,TRBJ2-3,.,TRBV7-9,15,CASSSTSGGTDTQYF,TGTGCCAGCAGCTCAACTAGCGGGGGTACAGATACGCAGTATTTT
TRBD2,TRBJ2-7,.,TRBV29-1,13,CSANSGRGYEQYF,TGCAGCGCCAATAGCGGGAGGGGGTACGAGCAGTACTTC
.,TRBJ1-4,.,TRBV3-1/TRBV3-2,14,CASSQKGAGEKLFF,TGTGCCAGCAGCCAAAAAGGGGCAGGCGAAAAACTGTTTTTT
.,TRBJ2-1,.,TRBV27,18,CASSPLTLTGTGLNEQFF,TGTGCCAGCAGCCCCCTTACATTAACCGGGACGGGACTCAATGAGCAGTTCTTC
TRBD1,TRBJ1-1,.,TRBV7-8,15,CASSPSQGARTEAFF,TGTGCCAGCAGCCCCTCACAGGGGGCGCGCACTGAAGCTTTCTTT
TRBD1,TRBJ1-4,.,TRBV29-1,14,CSASTGGANEKLFF,TGCAGCGCCTCGACAGGGGGGGCTAATGAAAAACTGTTTTTT
TRBD1,TRBJ2-1,.,TRBV6-5,14,CASSQIQGGDEQFF,TGTGCCAGCAGTCAAATACAGGGGGGTGATGAGCAGTTCTTC
.,TRBJ1-4,.,TRBV7-9,15,CASSLRQATNEKLFF,TGTGCCAGCAGCCTTCGACAGGCAACTAATGAAAAACTGTTTTTT
TRBD1,TRBJ1-2,.,TRBV28,14,CASKLGDRTYGYTF,TGTGCCAGCAAACTCGGGGACAGGACCTATGGCTACACCTTC
.,TRBJ2-7,.,TRBV12-3/TRBV12-4,13,CASSFGQSYEQYF,TGTGCCAGCAGTTTTGGACAGTCCTACGAGCAGTACTTC
TRBD2,TRBJ2-3,.,TRBV5-1,15,CASRIDLAATDTQYF,TGCGCCAGCAGGATCGACCTAGCGGCAACAGATACGCAGTATTTT
.,TRBJ2-5,.,TRBV18,15,CASSPSLGGQETQYF,TGTGCCAGCTCACCCTCACTAGGGGGCCAAGAGACCCAGTACTTC
TRBD1,TRBJ2-3,.,TRBV6-4,14,CASSDSGQADTQYF,TGTGCCAGCAGTGACTCGGGACAGGCAGATACGCAGTATTTT
TRBD1,TRBJ2-2,.,TRBV5-1,15,CASRVVTGDTGELFF,TGCGCCAGCAGAGTGGTGACAGGGGATACCGGGGAGCTGTTTTTT
.,TRBJ1-2,many,TRBV4-3,14,CASSQDQGNYGYTF,TGCGCCAGCAGCCAGGACCAGGGTAACTATGGCTACACCTTC
.,TRBJ1-5,.,TRBV20-1,13,CSASLAGNQPQHF,TGCAGTGCTAGTCTCGCAGGCAATCAGCCCCAGCATTTT
.,TRBJ2-3,.,TRBV19,14,CASSIRGGTDTQYF,TGTGCCAGTAGTATCAGGGGAGGGACAGATACGCAGTATTTT
TRBD1,TRBJ2-7,.,TRBV7-6,17,CASSSKPTRGPHYEQYF,TGTGCCAGCAGCTCTAAGCCAACCAGGGGGCCCCATTACGAGCAGTACTTC
TRBD2,TRBJ2-1,.,TRBV5-1,14,CASSSGTSEAEQFF,TGCGCCAGCAGCTCCGGGACTAGCGAAGCTGAGCAGTTCTTC
.,TRBJ2-5,.,TRBV27,14,CASSSLRGVETQYF,TGTGCCAGCAGTTCGCTCCGGGGAGTGGAGACCCAGTACTTC
.,TRBJ1-1,.,TRBV29-1,13,CSVADRRYSEAFF,TGCAGCGTTGCCGACAGGAGGTACTCTGAAGCTTTCTTT
.,TRBJ1-6,few,TRBV18,14,CASSPPRGAPSLHF,TGTGCCAGCTCACCACCGCGGGGGGCCCCTTCCCTCCACTTT
TRBD1,TRBJ1-1,.,TRBV2,14,CASTGTGGLTEAFF,TGTGCCAGCACCGGGACAGGAGGCTTAACTGAAGCTTTCTTT
TRBD2,TRBJ2-1,.,TRBV6-5,15,CASSYTSGGYNEQFF,TGTGCCAGCAGTTACACCAGCGGGGGATACAATGAGCAGTTCTTC
.,TRBJ2-1,.,TRBV5-6,14,CASSLVGQFTEQFF,TGTGCCAGCAGCTTGGTAGGACAGTTCACTGAGCAGTTCTTC
.,TRBJ2-2,.,TRBV28,16,CASSLIAESNTGELFF,TGTGCCAGCAGTTTAATAGCGGAGTCGAACACCGGGGAGCTGTTTTTT
TRBD1,TRBJ2-7,once,TRBV2,20,CASRASLRDRGFFGGYEQYF,TGTGCCAGCAGAGCGAGCCTCCGGGACAGGGGCTTTTTCGGTGGCTACGAGCAGTACTTC
TRBD2,TRBJ2-3,.,TRBV9,14,CASTSLAGVDTQYF,TGTGCCAGCACCTCCCTAGCGGGAGTGGATACGCAGTATTTT
TRBD2,TRBJ2-1,few,TRBV9,17,CASSRGRTSGRDNEQFF,TGTGCCAGCAGCCGAGGCCGGACTAGCGGGAGGGACAATGAGCAGTTCTTC
TRBD1,TRBJ2-7,.,TRBV6-6,18,CASSPSKGQGGRRYEQYF,TGTGCCAGCAGTCCCTCTAAGGGACAGGGGGGGCGTCGATACGAGCAGTACTTC
.,TRBJ1-1,once,TRBV18,15,CASSLTGHLNTEAFF,TGTGCCAGCTCACTAACGGGACACCTAAACACTGAAGCTTTCTTT
.,TRBJ2-1,.,TRBV5-4,13,CASKTWDSNEQFF,TGTGCCAGCAAAACTTGGGACTCCAATGAGCAGTTCTTC
.,TRBJ2-5,.,TRBV9,13,CASSVDFQETQYF,TGTGCCAGCAGCGTAGACTTTCAAGAGACCCAGTACTTC
.,TRBJ2-3,.,TRBV7-3,15,CASSFRGDNSDTQYF,TGTGCCAGCAGCTTCAGGGGGGACAACTCAGATACGCAGTATTTT
.,TRBJ2-1,.,TRBV11-3,14,CASSLDGGVDEQFF,TGTGCCAGCAGCTTAGATGGCGGGGTTGATGAGCAGTTCTTC
TRBD2,TRBJ2-1,.,TRBV5-1,15,CASSLTSGLYNEQFF,TGCGCCAGCAGCCTGACTAGCGGACTATACAATGAGCAGTTCTTC
.,TRBJ2-5,.,TRBV7-9,14,CASSLGGSQRTQYF,TGTGCCAGCAGCTTAGGCGGGTCGCAGAGGACCCAGTACTTC
.,TRBJ1-1,.,TRBV3-1/TRBV3-2,13,CASSQSMGAEAFF,TGTGCCAGCAGCCAATCAATGGGAGCTGAAGCTTTCTTT
TRBD1,TRBJ1-2,.,TRBV10-3,14,CAIGQGLANYGYTF,TGTGCCATCGGACAGGGTCTAGCTAACTATGGCTACACCTTC
TRBD1,TRBJ1-5,.,TRBV6-5,13,CASRRQGVQPQHF,TGTGCCAGCAGAAGACAGGGTGTTCAGCCCCAGCATTTT
TRBD1,TRBJ1-2,.,TRBV19,15,CASSIFDRESNGYTF,TGTGCCAGTAGTATATTTGACAGGGAGTCGAATGGCTACACCTTC
.,TRBJ2-7,.,TRBV10-3,18,CAISESGIVGRISYEQYF,TGTGCCATCAGTGAGTCGGGAATAGTTGGGAGAATCAGCTACGAGCAGTACTTC
.,TRBJ1-1,.,TRBV24-1,13,CATSEPDSTEAFF,TGTGCCACCAGTGAACCAGACAGCACTGAAGCTTTCTTT
TRBD2,TRBJ2-7,.,TRBV6-4,16,CASSDPRLADTYEQYF,TGTGCCAGCAGTGACCCTCGGCTAGCGGACACCTACGAGCAGTACTTC
.,TRBJ2-5,.,TRBV6-2/TRBV6-3,19,CASSYTRKSGGSRSETQYF,TGTGCCAGCAGTTATACTCGGAAATCAGGGGGGAGTCGTAGCGAGACCCAGTACTTC